Below are 20 T cell receptor beta chains sequenced from a single sample in a study of cytomegalovirus exposure and HLA in healthy donors. PCR was performed using 60 Vbeta and 13 Jbeta primers. Some clones are missing from TCRdb's copy, which holds only in-frame ones; the method was immunoSEQ multiplex PCR. This table holds 50,000 to 70,000 clones. Specimen: PBMCs. Receptors originate from a man aged 50-60 years in good health and CMV-seropositive.

The chain recombines TRBV9 with TRBJ2-3, with TRBD2 identical over 9 bases. Trimming at V came to 2 bases and at J to 3 bases, leaving 7 bases not matched to a gene. The CDR3 covers 16 residues. CDR1 and CDR2 (germline): SGDLS, YYNGEE. The CDR3 loop reads CASSVRSGRTTDTQYF. CDR3 coding DNA: TGTGCCAGCAGCGTCCGTAGCGGGAGAACGACAGATACGCAGTATTTT.

The chain employs TRBV14 and TRBJ2-1; D gene ambiguous. Germline V lookup: CDR1 SGHDN, CDR2 FVKESK. The CDR3 length is 11 residues. Trimming cost V 5 bases and J 6 bases, with 5 bases left between them. The CDR3: CASSSRNEQFF. The CDR3 nucleotides are TGTGCCAGCAGCTCCCGCAATGAGCAGTTCTTC.

The rearrangement links TRBV19 to TRBJ1-1; no reliable D call. The CDR3 totals 14 residues. The V gene's germline CDR1 is LNHDA and CDR2 SQIVND (reference sequence). V lost 1 base and J lost 4, with 10 bases in between. Written as DNA, the CDR3 is TGTGCCAGTAGTATAGGGCTGATCTCCACTGAAGCTTTCTTT. Its protein product is CASSIGLISTEAFF.

The rearrangement joins TRBV5-1 to TRBJ2-1, with 13 positions matching TRBD2. There are 15 residues in the CDR3. V was pared by 4 bases and J by 5 bases, with 3 bases of the junction left unmatched. Germline CDR1 and CDR2: SGHRS and YFSETQ. CDR3 protein: CASSGGLAGNNEQFF. DNA of the CDR3: TGCGCCAGCAGCGGGGGACTAGCGGGGAACAATGAGCAGTTCTTC.

The chain carries TRBV4-2 and TRBJ2-5; TRBD1 matches 7 bases. The CDR3 length is 15 residues. J lost 5 bases, V lost 1 base, and 7 bases had no gene match. CDR1 LGHNA and CDR2 YNFKEQ come from the germline V gene. CDR3 residues: CASSQVVGGAETQYF. DNA for the CDR3: TGTGCCAGCAGCCAAGTCGTAGGGGGCGCCGAGACCCAGTACTTC.

V gene TRBV2 combines with J gene TRBJ2-3, with 9 bases that match TRBD2. CDR3 length equals 14 residues. The germline V gene has CDR1 SNHLY and CDR2 FYNNEI. Trimming took 6 bases from V and 2 from J; bases not matched to a gene: 3. The CDR3 bases are TGTGCCAGCAGGGCTAGCGGGGACACAGATACGCAGTATTTT. Amino acids: CASRASGDTDTQYF.

The chain carries TRBV28 and TRBJ2-7, with TRBD2 as a possible D gene (6 bases). The CDR3 runs to 17 residues. Trimming took off 4 bases at V and 4 bases at J, with 23 bases between the two ends. From germline, CDR1 is MDHEN and CDR2 SYDVKM. CDR3 in amino acids: CASSSSPGGSGRYEQYF. The CDR3 DNA reads TGTGCCAGCAGTTCCTCCCCCGGGGGTTCAGGGCGATACGAGCAGTACTTC.

The V and J genes are TRBV5-1 and TRBJ2-1; 12 positions agree with TRBD2. V was clipped by 0 bases and J by 0 bases; unmatched bases: 7. This CDR3 is built from 19 residues. Per the germline V gene, CDR1 is SGHRS and CDR2 is YFSETQ. Here the CDR3 reads CASSLAGASGGASYNEQFF. The CDR3 nucleotides are TGCGCCAGCAGCTTGGCCGGGGCTAGCGGGGGGGCCTCCTACAATGAGCAGTTCTTC.

V is TRBV6-5 and J is TRBJ2-7; 7 nucleotides align to TRBD1. V was pared by 2 bases and J by 7 bases, with 8 bases of the junction left unmatched. The CDR3 length is 14 residues. The V gene's germline CDR1 is MNHEY and CDR2 SVGAGI. The CDR3 DNA sequence: TGTGCCAGCAGTTACGCAAGGGGGCGAGGGGAGCAGTACTTC. It specifies CASSYARGRGEQYF.

The chain combines TRBV28 with TRBJ2-7; 9 bases agree with TRBD1. Germline V gives CDR1 MDHEN, CDR2 SYDVKM. This CDR3 region has 15 residues. After removal of 5 bases from V and 4 bases from J, the junction contained 9 bases not matched to a gene. CDR3 region: CASSTNRGQRYEQYF. For the CDR3, the DNA is TGTGCCAGCAGTACGAACAGGGGGCAGCGTTACGAGCAGTACTTC.

The chain joins TRBV2 to TRBJ2-3, with a weak D call TRBD1 (6 bases). Trimming took 6 bases from V and 2 from J, leaving 15 bases between them. The CDR3 sequence is 15 residues long. Germline lookup yields CDR1 SNHLY and CDR2 FYNNEI. The CDR3 spells CASSLQGSNTDTQYF. As DNA, the CDR3 is TGTGCCAGCAGCCTGCAGGGGTCCAACACAGATACGCAGTATTTT.

Turning to this clone: One end of the junction varies from germline; a read error may be responsible. The chain has TRBV2 and TRBJ2-2; the match to TRBD2 covers 9 bases. CDR1 is SNHLY, CDR2 FYNNEI, per germline. The CDR3 runs 15 residues. The CDR3 region is CASMGNSGGTEELFF. CDR3 nucleotide sequence: TGTGCCAGCATGGGAAATAGCGGGGGCACCGAGGAGCTGTTTTTT. The entire variable domain, with the rest obtained from reference TRBV2 and TRBJ2-2, is as follows: EPEVTQTPSHQVTQMGQEVILRCVPISNHLYFYWYRQILGQKVEFLVSFYNNEISEKSEIFDDQFSVERPDGSNFTLKIRSTKLEDSAMYFCASMGNSGGTEELFFGEGSRLTVL.

For the CDR3, the DNA is TGTGCCAGCAGTATAGAAGGGGGACGAAACACTGAAGCTTTCTTT. This codes for CASSIEGGRNTEAFF. The chain joins TRBV27 to TRBJ1-1, with D perhaps matching TRBD1 (6 bases). The CDR3 loop spans 15 amino acids. The germline CDR1 and CDR2 sequences are MNHEY and SMNVEV (reference sequence). V lost 5 bases, J lost 2 bases, and 15 bases lay in between.

The chain carries TRBV29-1 and TRBJ1-2; TRBD1 matches at 7 bases. The CDR3 spans 11 residues. The V segment lost 8 bases and the J segment 14 bases; nucleotides outside the gene matches: 14. Germline V gives CDR1 SQVTM, CDR2 ANQGSEA. The CDR3 bases are TGCAGCATCCTGAAGGACAGGATCGGGACCTTC. Translating gives CSILKDRIGTF.

The V call is TRBV2, the J call TRBJ1-1; D unclear. CDR3 length equals 14 residues. Germline V gene data show CDR1 as SNHLY and CDR2 as FYNNEI. Deletions cut 7 bases from V and 4 bases from J, with 16 bases between. The CDR3 DNA follows: TGTGCCAGCACCCCTGGCGGCGTTGCCACTGAAGCTTTCTTT. Residues: CASTPGGVATEAFF.

The rearrangement joins TRBV4-3 to TRBJ1-1, with D uncertain. The CDR3 has 14 amino acids. V was clipped by 5 bases and J by 1 base, with 11 bases between them. CDR1 LGHNA and CDR2 YSLEER come from the germline V gene. The CDR3 DNA follows: TGCGCCAGCAGCGAGGAGATTTGGAACACTGAAGCTTTCTTT. Its protein product is CASSEEIWNTEAFF.

V and J are TRBV20-1 and TRBJ2-1; D is ambiguous. Trimming took 6 bases from V and 14 from J, leaving 17 bases between them. Germline CDR1 is DFQATT and CDR2 is SNEGSKA (reference sequence). The CDR3 is 11 amino acids. The CDR3 sequence is CSAPTSIAEFF. In nucleotides, the CDR3 is TGCAGTGCCCCCACAAGCATTGCGGAGTTCTTC.

The V gene is TRBV13, the J gene TRBJ2-5; D uncertain. The CDR3 extends over 16 amino acids. The V gene's germline CDR1 is PRHDT and CDR2 FYEKMQ (reference sequence). V was shortened by 0 bases and J by 4 bases, with 15 bases between the two germline ends. The CDR3 nucleotides are TGTGCCAGCAGCTTAGGCCGTGTCCCTCTATCAGAGACCCAGTACTTC. It encodes CASSLGRVPLSETQYF.

V gene TRBV7-3 combines with J gene TRBJ2-1, with D perhaps TRBD2 (5 bases). The CDR3 runs to 16 residues. The germline V and J ends were trimmed by 0 bases and 7 bases, with 16 bases remaining between them. In germline, CDR1 is SGHTA, CDR2 FQGTGA. The CDR3 spells CASSLTLGEPGNEQFF. As DNA, the CDR3 is TGTGCCAGCAGCTTAACGTTGGGCGAGCCGGGGAATGAGCAGTTCTTC.

J is TRBJ1-1 and V is TRBV5-5, with TRBD1 as a possible D gene (6 bases). Trimming cost V 2 bases and J 5 bases, with 13 bases left between them. CDR1 and CDR2 from the germline V gene are SGHKS and YYEKEE (reference sequence). The CDR3 loop spans 14 amino acids. The CDR3 DNA reads as TGTGCCAGCAGCTTACCCGGGACAATAACTGAAGCTTTCTTT. Its translation: CASSLPGTITEAFF.